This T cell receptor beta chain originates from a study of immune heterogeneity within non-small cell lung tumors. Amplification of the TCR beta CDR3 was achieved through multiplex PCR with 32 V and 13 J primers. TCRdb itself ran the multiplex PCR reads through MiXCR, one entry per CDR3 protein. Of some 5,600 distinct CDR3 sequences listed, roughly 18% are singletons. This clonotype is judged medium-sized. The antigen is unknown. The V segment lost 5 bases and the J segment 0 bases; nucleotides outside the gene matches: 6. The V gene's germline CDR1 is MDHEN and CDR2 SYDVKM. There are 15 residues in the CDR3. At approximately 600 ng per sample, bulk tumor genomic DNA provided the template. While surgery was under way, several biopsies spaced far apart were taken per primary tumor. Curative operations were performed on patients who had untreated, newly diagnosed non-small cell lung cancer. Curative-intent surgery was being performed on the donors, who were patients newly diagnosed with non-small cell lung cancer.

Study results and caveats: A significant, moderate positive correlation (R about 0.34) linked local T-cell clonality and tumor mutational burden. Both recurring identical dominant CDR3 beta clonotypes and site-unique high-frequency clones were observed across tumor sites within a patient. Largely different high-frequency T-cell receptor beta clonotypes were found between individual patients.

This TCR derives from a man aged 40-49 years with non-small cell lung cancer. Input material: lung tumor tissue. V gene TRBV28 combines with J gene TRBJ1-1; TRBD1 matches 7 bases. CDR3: CASSPRDSLNTEAFF. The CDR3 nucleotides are TGTGCCAGCAGTCCACGGGACAGCCTGAACACTGAAGCTTTCTTT.